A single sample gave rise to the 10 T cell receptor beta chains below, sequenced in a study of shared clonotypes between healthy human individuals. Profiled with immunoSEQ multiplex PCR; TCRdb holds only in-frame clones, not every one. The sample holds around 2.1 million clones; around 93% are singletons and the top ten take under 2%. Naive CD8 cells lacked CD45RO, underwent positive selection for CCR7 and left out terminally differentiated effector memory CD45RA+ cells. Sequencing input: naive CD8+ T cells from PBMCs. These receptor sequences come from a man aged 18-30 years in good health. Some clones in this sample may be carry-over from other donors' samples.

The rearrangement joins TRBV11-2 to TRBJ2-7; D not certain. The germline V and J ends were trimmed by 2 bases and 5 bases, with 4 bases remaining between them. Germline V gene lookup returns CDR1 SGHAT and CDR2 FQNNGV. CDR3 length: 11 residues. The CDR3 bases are TGTGCCAGCAGCTTACCAGACGAGCAGTACTTC. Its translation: CASSLPDEQYF.

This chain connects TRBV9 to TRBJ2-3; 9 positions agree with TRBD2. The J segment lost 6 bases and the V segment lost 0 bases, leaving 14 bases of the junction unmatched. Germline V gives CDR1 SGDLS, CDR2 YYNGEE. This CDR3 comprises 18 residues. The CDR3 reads CASSVARWASGISDTQYF. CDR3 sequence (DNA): TGTGCCAGCAGCGTAGCTCGGTGGGCTAGCGGGATCAGTGATACGCAGTATTTT.

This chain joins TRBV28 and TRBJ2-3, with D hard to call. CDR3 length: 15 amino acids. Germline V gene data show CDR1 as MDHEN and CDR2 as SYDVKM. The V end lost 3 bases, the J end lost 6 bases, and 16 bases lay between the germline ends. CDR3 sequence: CASSFGWGSSDTQYF. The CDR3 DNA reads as TGTGCCAGCAGTTTTGGCTGGGGTAGTTCGGATACGCAGTATTTT.

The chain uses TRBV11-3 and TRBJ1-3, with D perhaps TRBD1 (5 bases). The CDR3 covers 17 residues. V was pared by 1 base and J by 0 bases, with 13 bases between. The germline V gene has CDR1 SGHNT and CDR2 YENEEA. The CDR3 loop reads CASSLAPGPSSGNTIYF. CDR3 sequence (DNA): TGTGCCAGCAGCTTAGCCCCAGGGCCGAGCTCTGGAAACACCATATATTTT.

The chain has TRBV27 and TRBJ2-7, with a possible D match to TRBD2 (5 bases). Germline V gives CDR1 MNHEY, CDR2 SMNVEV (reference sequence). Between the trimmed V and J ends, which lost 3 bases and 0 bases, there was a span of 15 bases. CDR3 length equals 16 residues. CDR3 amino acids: CASSFGVRHSSYEQYF. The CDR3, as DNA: TGTGCCAGCAGTTTCGGGGTCAGGCACAGCTCCTACGAGCAGTACTTC.

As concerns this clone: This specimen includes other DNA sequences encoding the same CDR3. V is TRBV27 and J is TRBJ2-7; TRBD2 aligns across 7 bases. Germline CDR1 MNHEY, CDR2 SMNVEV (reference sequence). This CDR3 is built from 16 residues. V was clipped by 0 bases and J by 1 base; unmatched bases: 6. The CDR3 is CASSLSAGAGSYEQYF. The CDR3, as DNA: TGTGCCAGCAGTTTATCGGCGGGAGCCGGATCCTACGAGCAGTACTTC.

The chain's CDR3 is CASSTPFTGEHTDTQYF. The DNA for the CDR3 is TGTGCCAGCAGTACCCCTTTTACGGGGGAGCACACAGATACGCAGTATTTT. V is TRBV28 and J is TRBJ2-3, with D possibly TRBD2 on 6 matching bases. In germline, CDR1 is MDHEN, CDR2 SYDVKM. V was pared by 5 bases and J by 2 bases, with 20 bases between. The CDR3 length is 17 residues.

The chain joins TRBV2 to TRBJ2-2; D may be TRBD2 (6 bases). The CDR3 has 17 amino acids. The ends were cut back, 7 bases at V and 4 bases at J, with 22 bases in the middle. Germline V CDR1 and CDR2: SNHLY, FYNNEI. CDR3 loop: CASNHMEGIEGTGELFF. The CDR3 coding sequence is TGTGCCAGCAACCACATGGAGGGGATCGAAGGCACCGGGGAGCTGTTTTTT.

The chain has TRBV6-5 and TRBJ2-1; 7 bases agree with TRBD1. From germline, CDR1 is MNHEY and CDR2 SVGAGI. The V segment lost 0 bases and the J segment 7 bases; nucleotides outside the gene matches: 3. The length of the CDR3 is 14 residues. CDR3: CASSYSKQGNEQFF. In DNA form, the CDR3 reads TGTGCCAGCAGTTACTCAAAACAGGGGAATGAGCAGTTCTTC.

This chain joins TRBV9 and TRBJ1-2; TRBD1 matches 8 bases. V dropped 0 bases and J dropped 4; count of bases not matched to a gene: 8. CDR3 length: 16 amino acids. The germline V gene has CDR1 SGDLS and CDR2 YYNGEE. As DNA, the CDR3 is TGTGCCAGCAGCGTAGGACTTGGACAGGGTTCCTATGGCTACACCTTC. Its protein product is CASSVGLGQGSYGYTF.